This section outlines one T cell receptor beta chain sequence together with its context. The antigen remains unidentified. The sample belongs to a study of blood T cells in healthy people across ages. General study points: It was held that the diversity estimates obtained from one million T cells were underestimates. With naive T cell percentage, TCR beta diversity showed a strong correlation.

Samples had at least 7 million PBMCs isolated from them. The CDR3 length is 13 residues. Germline CDR1 reads MNHEY; CDR2 reads SVGEGT. V shed 4 bases and J shed 7 bases, with 13 bases lying between them. The second PCR ran about 6 to 12 cycles with a sample-barcoded 5' primer and J-beta primers. MiXCR was run by TCRdb on the 5' RACE reads, yielding one entry per CDR3 protein. The repertoire holds around 900,000 distinct CDR3 sequences, around 28% seen once, with 17% in the top ten. The TCR comes from a woman older than 75 in good health. This rearrangement joins TRBV6-2 or TRBV6-3 to TRBJ1-1; D is possibly TRBD1 (6 bases). The specimen was blood. The CDR3 loop reads CASSSGGSFEAFF. Here the CDR3 DNA reads TGTGCCAGCAGTTCGGGGGGCTCCTTTGAAGCTTTCTTT.